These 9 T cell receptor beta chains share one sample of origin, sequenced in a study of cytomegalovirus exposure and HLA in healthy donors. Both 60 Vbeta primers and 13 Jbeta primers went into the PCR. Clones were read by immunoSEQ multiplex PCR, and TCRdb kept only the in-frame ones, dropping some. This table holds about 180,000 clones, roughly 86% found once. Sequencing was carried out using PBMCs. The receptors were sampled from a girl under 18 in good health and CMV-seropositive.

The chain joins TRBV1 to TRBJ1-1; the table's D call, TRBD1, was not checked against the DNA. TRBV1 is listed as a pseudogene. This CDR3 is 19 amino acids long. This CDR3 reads CTSSQAMQGRRDGDTEAFF. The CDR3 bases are TGCACCAGCAGCCAAGCAATGCAGGGCCGGAGAGATGGGGACACTGAAGCTTTCTTT.

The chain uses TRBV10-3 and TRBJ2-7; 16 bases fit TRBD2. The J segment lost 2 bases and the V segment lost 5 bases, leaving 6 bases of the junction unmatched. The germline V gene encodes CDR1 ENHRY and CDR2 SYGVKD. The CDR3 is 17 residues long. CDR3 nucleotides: TGTGCCATCAGTCCCGGGACTAGCGGGGGGGCCGCCTACGAGCAGTACTTC. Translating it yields CAISPGTSGGAAYEQYF.

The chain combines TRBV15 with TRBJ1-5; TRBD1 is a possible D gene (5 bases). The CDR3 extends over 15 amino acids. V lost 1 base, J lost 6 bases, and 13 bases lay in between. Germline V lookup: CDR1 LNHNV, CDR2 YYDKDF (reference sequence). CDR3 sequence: CATSRGRGGAQPQHF. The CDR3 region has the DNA TGTGCCACCAGCAGAGGAAGGGGAGGTGCTCAGCCCCAGCATTTT.

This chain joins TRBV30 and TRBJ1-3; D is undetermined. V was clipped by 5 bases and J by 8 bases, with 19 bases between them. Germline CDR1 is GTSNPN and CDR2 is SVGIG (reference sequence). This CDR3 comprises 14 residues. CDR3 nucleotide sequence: TGTGCCTGGGATCGGGATAGCACTGGGGACACCATATATTTT. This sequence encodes CAWDRDSTGDTIYF.

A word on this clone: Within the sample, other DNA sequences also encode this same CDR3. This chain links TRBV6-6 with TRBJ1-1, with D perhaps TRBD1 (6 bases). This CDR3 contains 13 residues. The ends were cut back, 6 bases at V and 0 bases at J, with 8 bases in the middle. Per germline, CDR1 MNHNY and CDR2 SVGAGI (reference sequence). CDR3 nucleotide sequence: TGTGCCAGCAGCCAGGGGATGAACACTGAAGCTTTCTTT. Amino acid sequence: CASSQGMNTEAFF.

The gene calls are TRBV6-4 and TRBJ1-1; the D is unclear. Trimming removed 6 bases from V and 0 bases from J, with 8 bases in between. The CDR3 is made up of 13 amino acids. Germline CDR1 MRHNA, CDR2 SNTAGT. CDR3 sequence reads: CASSTEMNTEAFF. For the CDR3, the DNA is TGTGCCAGCAGCACAGAGATGAACACTGAAGCTTTCTTT.

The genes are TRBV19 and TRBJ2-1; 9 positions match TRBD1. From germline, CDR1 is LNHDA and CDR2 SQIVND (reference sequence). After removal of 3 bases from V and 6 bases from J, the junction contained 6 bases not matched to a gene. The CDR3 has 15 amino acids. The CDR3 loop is CASSIMGQGFNEQFF. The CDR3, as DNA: TGTGCCAGTAGTATTATGGGACAGGGTTTCAATGAGCAGTTCTTC.

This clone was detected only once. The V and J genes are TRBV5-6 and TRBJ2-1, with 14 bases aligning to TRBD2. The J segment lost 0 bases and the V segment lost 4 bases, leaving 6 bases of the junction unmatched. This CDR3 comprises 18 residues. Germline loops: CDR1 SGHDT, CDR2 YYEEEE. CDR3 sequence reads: CASSGGLAGVSSYNEQFF. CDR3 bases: TGTGCCAGCAGCGGGGGACTAGCGGGGGTTAGCTCCTACAATGAGCAGTTCTTC.

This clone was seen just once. The CDR3 here is CASSEGGGNQPQHF. CDR3 sequence (DNA): TGCGCCAGCAGTGAGGGGGGGGGAAATCAGCCCCAGCATTTT. This sequence joins TRBV10-1 and TRBJ1-5; TRBD1 is a possible D gene (5 bases). Germline CDR1 and CDR2: WNHNN and SYGVQD (reference sequence). Trimming stripped 2 bases from V and 4 bases from J, with 9 bases between. This CDR3 contains 14 residues.